This TCR beta chain was documented in a study of blood T cell repertoires in COVID-19. Overall study: Whether acute or convalescent, the COVID-19 samples came from the United States, Italy and Spain.

Adults between roughly 18 and 89 years of age took part from more than 20 US areas. Cohort 3 recovery required two negative PCRs, clearance, or symptom resolution. As originally analysed: For nucleated cells, counts were estimated from reference gene primer amplification. Data came from immunoSEQ multiplex PCR; TCRdb stores just in-frame clones and leaves some out. Clone size and the V and J calls come from that table; the DNA yielded D and trimming. The sample records 400,000 to 450,000 clones, 90% being singletons. Germline assignment: CDR1 SGHRS and CDR2 YFSETQ. Trimming removed 0 bases from V and 0 bases from J, with 14 bases in between. This CDR3 contains 17 residues.

The receptor's source is a man aged 18-30 years who had recovered from COVID-19. The sample comprised PBMCs or T cells enriched from blood (not recorded which). The genes are TRBV5-1 and TRBJ2-3, with a tentative D call TRBD1 (5 bases). CDR3 DNA: TGCGCCAGCAGCTTGGGGCCTCACAGGTCTAGCACAGATACGCAGTATTTT. Its protein is CASSLGPHRSSTDTQYF.